These 18 T cell receptor beta chains were all obtained from the same sample, sequenced in a study of blood T cell repertoires in COVID-19. TCRdb's table, derived via immunoSEQ multiplex PCR, lists solely in-frame clones and lacks some. The sample lists about 670,000 clones, 85% to 90% occurring once. The sequenced sample was peripheral blood. These receptors were obtained from a woman between 18 and 29 years old with acute or convalescent COVID-19.

The chain carries TRBV6-6 and TRBJ1-2; no reliable D call. This CDR3 is built from 14 residues. The V end lost 3 bases, the J end lost 4 bases, and 12 bases lay between the germline ends. Germline V gene data show CDR1 as MNHNY and CDR2 as SVGAGI (reference sequence). The CDR3 sequence is CASSYIGQLYGYTF. In nucleotides, the CDR3 is TGTGCCAGCAGTTATATTGGGCAGCTCTATGGCTACACCTTC.

This clone has more than one count but fewer than ten. In the same sample, other DNA sequences code for this CDR3. The gene calls are TRBV7-2 and TRBJ1-2, with no clear D. V lost 1 base to trimming and J lost 0 bases, with 6 bases between them. The CDR3 is 14 residues long. CDR1 is SGHTA, CDR2 FQGNSA, per germline. CDR3 sequence reads: CASSLEGANYGYTF. CDR3 DNA: TGTGCCAGCAGCTTAGAAGGAGCTAACTATGGCTACACCTTC.

The genes are TRBV6-5 and TRBJ1-2, with unresolved D. The CDR3 runs to 14 residues. V was pared by 2 bases and J by 0 bases, with 7 bases between. Germline CDR1 reads MNHEY; CDR2 reads SVGAGI. The DNA for the CDR3 is TGTGCCAGCAGTTACGATGCGTCTAACTATGGCTACACCTTC. Amino acids: CASSYDASNYGYTF.

The genes are TRBV28 and TRBJ1-2; D is unresolved. Trimming shortened V by 7 bases and J by 3 bases, and 12 bases separated the two germline ends. CDR1 is MDHEN and CDR2 is SYDVKM in the germline V gene. CDR3 length equals 13 residues. The CDR3 DNA sequence: TGTGCCAGCACAACCCCCGGGGACTATGGCTACACCTTC. Translation: CASTTPGDYGYTF.

The J gene is TRBJ2-7, the V gene TRBV28, with a tentative D call TRBD1 (6 bases). The CDR3 runs to 13 residues. V lost 8 bases and J lost 3, with 14 bases in between. CDR1 is MDHEN and CDR2 is SYDVKM in the germline V gene. The CDR3: CASPRQVSYEQYF. CDR3 bases: TGTGCCAGCCCTCGACAGGTGAGCTACGAGCAGTACTTC.

This clone has just a few counts. The rearrangement links TRBV5-5 to TRBJ1-2; 7 positions match TRBD1. The junction had 6 bases not matched to a gene; V was cut back by 2 bases and J by 2 bases. Looked up from germline, CDR1 is SGHKS and CDR2 is YYEKEE (reference sequence). CDR3 size: 15 residues. CDR3 sequence reads: CASSLNDRANYGYTF. CDR3 sequence (DNA): TGTGCCAGCAGCTTAAACGACAGGGCCAACTATGGCTACACCTTC. The variable domain in full, completed from reference TRBV5-5 and TRBJ1-2, reads DAGVTQSPTHLIKTRGQQVTLRCSPISGHKSVSWYQQVLGQGPQFIFQYYEKEERGRGNFPDRFSARQFPNYSSELNVNALLLGDSALYLCASSLNDRANYGYTFGSGTRLTVV.

V usage is TRBV7-8 and J usage is TRBJ1-1, with a possible D match to TRBD1 (5 bases). This CDR3 region has 13 residues. The ends were cut back, 2 bases at V and 7 bases at J, with 11 bases in the middle. The V gene's germline CDR1 is SGHVS and CDR2 FQNEAQ. The CDR3 sequence is CASSLWRGGEAFF. In DNA, the CDR3 is TGTGCCAGCAGCTTATGGAGGGGTGGTGAAGCTTTCTTT. The variable domain in full, with the rest retrieved from reference TRBV7-8 and TRBJ1-1, is GAGVSQSPRYKVAKRGQDVALRCDPISGHVSLFWYQQALGQGPEFLTYFQNEAQLDKSGLPSDRFFAERPEGSVSTLKIQRTQQEDSAVYLCASSLWRGGEAFFGQGTRLTVV.

The chain has TRBV24-1 and TRBJ1-2; maybe TRBD1 (5 bases). Trimming stripped 8 bases from V and 8 bases from J, with 20 bases between. CDR1 and CDR2 from the germline V gene are KGHDR and SFDVKD. The length of the CDR3 is 14 residues. The CDR3 protein is CATTSGGGWEGYTF. The DNA for the CDR3 is TGTGCCACCACTTCCGGGGGGGGATGGGAAGGCTACACCTTC.

Regarding this clone: One end of the junction fails to match germline, which may point to a read error. This chain links TRBV7-9 with TRBJ1-6; TRBD1 matches 8 bases. From germline, CDR1 is SEHNR and CDR2 FQNEAQ (reference sequence). The CDR3 sequence is 16 residues long. The CDR3 here is CASSLDLGQARLPLHF. As DNA, the CDR3 is TGTGCCAGCAGTTTAGACCTGGGACAGGCTCGTTTGCCCCTCCACTTT.

The chain uses TRBV9 and TRBJ2-5; weak D call: TRBD2 (6 bases). Trimming cost V 4 bases and J 4 bases, with 11 bases left between them. Germline V gene sequence: CDR1 SGDLS, CDR2 YYNGEE. This CDR3 region has 13 residues. The DNA for the CDR3 is TGTGCCAGCAGCCCGCTAGCGCGAGAGACCCAGTACTTC. Its protein is CASSPLARETQYF.

This chain links TRBV6-1 with TRBJ1-2; D gene unclear. The V gene lost 4 bases and the J gene lost 2 bases, with 17 bases spanning the gap. Germline CDR1 MNHNS, CDR2 SASEGT. The CDR3 contains 16 residues. CDR3 bases: TGTGCCAGCAGTGCACTCCTTGACTTACTAAACTATGGCTACACCTTC. It encodes CASSALLDLLNYGYTF.

The chain carries TRBV5-1 and TRBJ1-1, with D possibly TRBD1 on 5 matching bases. With 3 bases removed from V and 0 bases from J, the gap between germline ends came to 15 bases. Germline assignment: CDR1 SGHRS and CDR2 YFSETQ. This CDR3 contains 16 residues. CDR3 region: CASSSYIQTVNTEAFF. The CDR3 DNA is TGCGCCAGCAGCTCCTATATTCAGACAGTGAACACTGAAGCTTTCTTT.

V and J are TRBV18 and TRBJ1-1; perhaps TRBD1 as D (6 bases). Trimming cost V 6 bases and J 6 bases, with 23 bases left between them. The CDR3 is made up of 16 amino acids. CDR1 KGHSH and CDR2 LQKENI come from the germline V gene. The CDR3 reads CASSSSIGAGVSEAFF. Written as DNA, the CDR3 is TGTGCCAGCTCCTCCTCTATCGGCGCAGGGGTCTCTGAAGCTTTCTTT.

V usage is TRBV12-3 or TRBV12-4 and J usage is TRBJ2-7; 7 nucleotides agree with TRBD1. This CDR3 has 12 residues. V was clipped by 5 bases and J by 6 bases; unmatched bases: 4. The DNA of the CDR3 is TGTGCCAGCAGTGCGACAGGGATCGAGCAGTACTTC. It yields the protein CASSATGIEQYF.

The chain recombines TRBV5-1 with TRBJ2-2; 11 bases map to TRBD2. This CDR3 is built from 16 residues. The V and J ends lost 4 bases and 1 base, in that order; junction bases with no gene match: 3. Germline values: CDR1 SGHRS, CDR2 YFSETQ. CDR3 amino acids: CASSGGLAVNTGELFF. The CDR3 coding sequence is TGCGCCAGCAGCGGGGGACTAGCGGTGAACACCGGGGAGCTGTTTTTT.

This chain links TRBV4-3 with TRBJ1-1; no clear D. The CDR3 is made up of 13 amino acids. V dropped 0 bases and J dropped 7 bases, with 9 bases sitting between them. Germline V gene lookup returns CDR1 LGHNA and CDR2 YSLEER. The CDR3 is CASSQESRYEAFF. The CDR3 DNA sequence: TGCGCCAGCAGCCAAGAATCCCGGTATGAAGCTTTCTTT.

CDR3 sequence: CASSSTGVGGNTIYF. CDR3 DNA: TGTGCCAGCAGTTCCACAGGGGTGGGTGGAAACACCATATATTTT. The V call is TRBV27, the J call TRBJ1-3; 7 nucleotides align to TRBD1. The J segment lost 3 bases and the V segment lost 4 bases, leaving 6 bases of the junction unmatched. The CDR3 sequence is 15 residues long. Germline CDR1 and CDR2: MNHEY and SMNVEV (reference sequence).

The chain's CDR3 is CAISESSARVGNTEAFF. Here the CDR3 DNA reads TGTGCCATCAGTGAGTCTTCGGCCCGGGTGGGGAACACTGAAGCTTTCTTT. This chain links TRBV10-3 with TRBJ1-1; D remains ambiguous. The CDR3 length is 17 residues. V was trimmed by 0 bases and J by 1 base, leaving 15 bases between them. Germline lookup yields CDR1 ENHRY and CDR2 SYGVKD.